The sequence of this TCR beta chain was determined in a study of blood T cell repertoires in COVID-19. Study at large: From the United States, Italy and Spain came samples of acute and convalescent COVID-19. PBMCs, B-cell-depleted T cells, or T cells were the source of the cDNA or gDNA that made up the material.

There are 13 residues in the CDR3. Germline loops: CDR1 SQVTM, CDR2 ANQGSEA. The V end lost 4 bases, the J end lost 0 bases, and 7 bases lay between the germline ends. In the source study's methods: Nucleated cell number was recorded as an estimate derived from reference gene primer amplification. The method was immunoSEQ multiplex PCR; TCRdb's version includes in-frame clones alone and lacks a portion of them. Clonal size and the V and J genes are those of that table, whereas D and trimming came from the DNA. Among around 180,000 clones listed, about 74% were seen once. J is TRBJ1-3 and V is TRBV29-1; D is ambiguous. Sequencing was done on a sample of peripheral blood. This receptor was taken from a woman of 80 years or more with acute or convalescent COVID-19. The CDR3 sequence is CSVARSSGNTIYF. Written as DNA, the CDR3 is TGCAGCGTTGCCCGTAGCTCTGGAAACACCATATATTTT. The full variable domain, rest sourced from reference TRBV29-1 and TRBJ1-3, is SAVISQKPSRDICQRGTSLTIQCQVDSQVTMMFWYRQQPGQSLTLIATANQGSEATYESGFVIDKFPISRPNLTFSTLTVSNMSPEDSSIYLCSVARSSGNTIYFGEGSWLTVV.